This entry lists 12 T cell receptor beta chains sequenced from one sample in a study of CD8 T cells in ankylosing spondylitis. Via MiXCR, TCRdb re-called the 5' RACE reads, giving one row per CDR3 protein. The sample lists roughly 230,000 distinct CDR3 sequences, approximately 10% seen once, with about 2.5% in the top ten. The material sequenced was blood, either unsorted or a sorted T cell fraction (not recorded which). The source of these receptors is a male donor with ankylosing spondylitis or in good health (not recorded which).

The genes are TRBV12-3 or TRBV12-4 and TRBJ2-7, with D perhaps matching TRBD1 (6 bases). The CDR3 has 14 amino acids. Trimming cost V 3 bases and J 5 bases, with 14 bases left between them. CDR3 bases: TGTGCCAGCAGTTTGAAGACAGGAGGCCACGAGCAGTACTTC. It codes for CASSLKTGGHEQYF.

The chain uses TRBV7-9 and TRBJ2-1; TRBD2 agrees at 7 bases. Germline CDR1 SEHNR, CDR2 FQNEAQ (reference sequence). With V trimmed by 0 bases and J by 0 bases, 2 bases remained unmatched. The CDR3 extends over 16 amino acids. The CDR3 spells CASSLASGASYNEQFF. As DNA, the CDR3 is TGTGCCAGCAGCTTAGCGAGCGGGGCCTCCTACAATGAGCAGTTCTTC.

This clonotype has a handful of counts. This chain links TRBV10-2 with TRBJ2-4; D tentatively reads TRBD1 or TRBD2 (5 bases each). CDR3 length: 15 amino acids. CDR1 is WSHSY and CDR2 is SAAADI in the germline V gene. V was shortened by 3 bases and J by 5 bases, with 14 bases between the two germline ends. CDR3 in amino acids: CASSDRGGRENIQYF. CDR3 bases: TGCGCCAGCAGTGACCGTGGGGGTAGAGAAAACATTCAGTACTTC.

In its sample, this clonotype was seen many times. In nucleotides, the CDR3 is TGTGCCAGCAGCCAAAGAAGGGCTAGCGGGGCCACAGATACGCAGTATTTT. Amino acid sequence: CASSQRRASGATDTQYF. V usage is TRBV3-1 and J usage is TRBJ2-3; 9 bases are a match to TRBD2. V was pared by 2 bases and J by 2 bases, with 8 bases of the junction left unmatched. The V gene's germline CDR1 is LGHDT and CDR2 YNNKEL (reference sequence). This CDR3 is 17 amino acids long.

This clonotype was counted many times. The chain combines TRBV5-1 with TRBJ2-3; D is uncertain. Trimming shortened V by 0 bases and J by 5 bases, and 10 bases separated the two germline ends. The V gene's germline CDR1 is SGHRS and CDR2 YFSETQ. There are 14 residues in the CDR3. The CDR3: CASSLEANLDTQYF. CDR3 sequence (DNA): TGCGCCAGCAGCTTGGAGGCCAATCTAGATACGCAGTATTTT.

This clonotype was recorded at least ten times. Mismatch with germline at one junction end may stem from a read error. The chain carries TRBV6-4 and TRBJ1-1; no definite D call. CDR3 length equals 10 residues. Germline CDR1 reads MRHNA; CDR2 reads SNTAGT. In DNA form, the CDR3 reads TGCGCCAGTTCTAACACTGAAGCTTTCTTT. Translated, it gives CASSNTEAFF.

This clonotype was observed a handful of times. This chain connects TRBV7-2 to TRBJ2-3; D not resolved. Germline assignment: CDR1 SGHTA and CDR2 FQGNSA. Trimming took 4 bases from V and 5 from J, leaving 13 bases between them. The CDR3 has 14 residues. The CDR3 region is CASSSSGIGDTQYF. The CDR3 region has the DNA TGTGCCAGCAGCTCTTCGGGCATCGGAGATACGCAGTATTTT.

The CDR3 loop is CASSQEMTGPETQYF. CDR3 coding DNA: TGTGCCAGCAGCCAAGAAATGACAGGACCAGAGACCCAGTACTTC. This chain uses TRBV3-1 with TRBJ2-5, with D possibly TRBD1 on 6 matching bases. CDR3 length: 15 amino acids. CDR1 LGHDT and CDR2 YNNKEL come from the germline V gene (reference sequence). Between the trimmed V and J ends, which lost 0 bases and 4 bases, there was a span of 12 bases.

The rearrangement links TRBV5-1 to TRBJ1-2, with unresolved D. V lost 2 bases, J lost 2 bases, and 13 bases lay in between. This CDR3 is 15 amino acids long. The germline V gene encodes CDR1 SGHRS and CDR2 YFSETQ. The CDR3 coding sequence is TGCGCCAGCAGCTTATTCCGGGTAGGGAACTATGGCTACACCTTC. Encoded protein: CASSLFRVGNYGYTF.

The CDR3 protein is CASSDTGGSYNEQFF. CDR3 sequence (DNA): TGTGCCAGCAGTGATACAGGGGGCTCCTACAATGAGCAGTTCTTC. The chain uses TRBV12-3 or TRBV12-4 and TRBJ2-1; 8 nucleotides align to TRBD1. Trimming took 5 bases from V and 0 from J; bases not matched to a gene: 3. The CDR3 totals 15 residues.

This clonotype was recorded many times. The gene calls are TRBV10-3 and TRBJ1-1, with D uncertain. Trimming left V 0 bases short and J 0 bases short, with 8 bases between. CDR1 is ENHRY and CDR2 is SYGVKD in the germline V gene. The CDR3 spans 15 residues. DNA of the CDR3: TGTGCCATCAGTGAGTCTATAAATATGAACACTGAAGCTTTCTTT. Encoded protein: CAISESINMNTEAFF.

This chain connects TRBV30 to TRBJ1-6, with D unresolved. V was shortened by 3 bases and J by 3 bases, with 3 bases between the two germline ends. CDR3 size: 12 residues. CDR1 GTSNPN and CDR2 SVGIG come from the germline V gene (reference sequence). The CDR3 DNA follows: TGTGCCTGGAGGGACTATAATTCACCCCTCCACTTT. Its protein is CAWRDYNSPLHF. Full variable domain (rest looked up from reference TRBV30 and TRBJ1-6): SQTIHQWPATLVQPVGSPLSLECTVEGTSNPNLYWYRQAAGRGLQLLFYSVGIGQISSEVPQNLSASRPQDRQFILSSKKLLLSDSGFYLCAWRDYNSPLHFGNGTRLTVT.